These 27 T cell receptor beta chains were all obtained from the same sample, sequenced in a study of blood T cell repertoires in COVID-19. Generated by immunoSEQ multiplex PCR, the TCRdb table keeps only in-frame clones and is missing some. The table includes 150,000 to 200,000 clones, around nine tenths detected once. Sequencing was carried out using PBMCs or T cells enriched from blood (not recorded which). These receptors came from a woman in her forties or fifties who had recovered from COVID-19.

The chain couples TRBV6-5 to TRBJ1-1, with D possibly TRBD1 on 5 matching bases. The CDR3 runs to 16 residues. Germline loops: CDR1 MNHEY, CDR2 SVGAGI. V lost 1 base to trimming and J lost 1 base, with 13 bases between them. CDR3 in DNA: TGTGCCAGCAGTTACTGGGGCCGAGCCGGGAACACTGAAGCTTTCTTT. Translated: CASSYWGRAGNTEAFF.

The chain is built from TRBV7-9 and TRBJ1-4; D call uncertain. Between the trimmed V and J ends, which lost 4 bases and 5 bases, there was a span of 17 bases. This CDR3 spans 16 amino acids. Germline V gene lookup returns CDR1 SEHNR and CDR2 FQNEAQ (reference sequence). CDR3 region: CASSSGDTVGNEKLFF. CDR3 nucleotides: TGTGCCAGCAGCTCCGGTGACACCGTCGGAAATGAAAAACTGTTTTTT.

The rearrangement joins TRBV12-3 or TRBV12-4 to TRBJ2-3; D possibly corresponds to TRBD2 (5 bases). With 6 bases removed from V and 2 bases from J, the gap between germline ends came to 9 bases. CDR3 length: 13 residues. The chain's CDR3 is CASRQRNTDTQYF. CDR3 in DNA: TGTGCCAGCAGACAGCGGAACACAGATACGCAGTATTTT.

J is TRBJ2-1 and V is TRBV3-1 (or the pseudogene TRBV3-2), with TRBD1 as a possible D gene (6 bases). Germline V gives CDR1 LGHDT, CDR2 YNNKEL (reference sequence). V lost 0 bases to trimming and J lost 2 bases, with 14 bases between them. This CDR3 spans 17 amino acids. The CDR3 protein is CASSQDVSGDAYNEQFF. The CDR3 bases are TGTGCCAGCAGCCAAGATGTTTCAGGGGATGCCTACAATGAGCAGTTCTTC.

The chain combines TRBV6-5 with TRBJ2-7; 9 nucleotides align to TRBD1. Trimming cost V 6 bases and J 3 bases; bases outside gene matches: 3. CDR3 length: 13 amino acids. Germline lookup yields CDR1 MNHEY and CDR2 SVGAGI. CDR3 loop: CASRKGQGYEQYF. The CDR3 DNA reads TGTGCCAGCAGGAAGGGACAGGGCTACGAGCAGTACTTC.

For the CDR3, the DNA is TGTGCCAGCAGTCCCTACAGACAGGGGGCCAATTCACCCCTCCACTTT. Translated, it gives CASSPYRQGANSPLHF. The rearrangement joins TRBV2 to TRBJ1-6; 10 nucleotides line up with TRBD1. The CDR3 covers 16 residues. The germline CDR1 and CDR2 sequences are SNHLY and FYNNEI. Trimming removed 5 bases from V and 7 bases from J; junction bases left unmatched: 8.

V usage is TRBV9 and J usage is TRBJ1-2; 12 bases fit TRBD1. After removal of 4 bases from V and 8 bases from J, the junction contained 9 bases not matched to a gene. The CDR3 is 15 amino acids. The V gene's germline CDR1 is SGDLS and CDR2 YYNGEE. Here the CDR3 DNA reads TGTGCCAGCAGCTACGGCCGGGACAGGGGGCAAGGCTACACCTTC. Translating gives CASSYGRDRGQGYTF.

The CDR3 nucleotides read TGTGCCAGCAGTTCGGACAGGGGATACTACGAGCAGTACTTC. The encoded protein is CASSSDRGYYEQYF. The chain combines TRBV28 with TRBJ2-7; 9 bases align to TRBD1. Unmatched junction bases numbered 4, after V lost 4 bases and J lost 3 bases. The germline gives CDR1 MDHEN, CDR2 SYDVKM. The CDR3 is made up of 14 amino acids.

The V and J genes are TRBV5-1 and TRBJ1-2; D is ambiguous. Per the germline V gene, CDR1 is SGHRS and CDR2 is YFSETQ. Trimming shortened V by 2 bases and J by 3 bases, and 8 bases separated the two germline ends. This CDR3 is built from 13 residues. The CDR3: CASSFQEYYGYTF. DNA of the CDR3: TGCGCCAGCAGCTTTCAAGAGTACTATGGCTACACCTTC.

This chain connects TRBV3-1 (or the pseudogene TRBV3-2) to TRBJ2-5; 10 bases are a match to TRBD1. The V gene end was trimmed by 4 bases and the J gene end by 7 bases; junction bases not matched to a gene: 3. CDR1 is LGHDT, CDR2 YNNKEL, per germline (reference sequence). The length of the CDR3 is 13 residues. CDR3 in amino acids: CASSLGQGGTQYF. The CDR3 nucleotides are TGTGCCAGCAGCCTAGGACAGGGGGGGACCCAGTACTTC.

The gene calls are TRBV11-3 and TRBJ2-5; TRBD2 matches 9 bases. CDR1 and CDR2 from the germline V gene are SGHNT and YENEEA. This CDR3 has 17 amino acids. The ends lost 0 bases at V and 4 bases at J; junction bases unmatched: 9. The CDR3, as DNA: TGTGCCAGCAGCTTAGATGGGTGGCTAGCGGGGCGAGAGACCCAGTACTTC. Protein product: CASSLDGWLAGRETQYF.

V gene TRBV6-4 combines with J gene TRBJ1-1; TRBD1 agrees at 7 bases. V lost 4 bases, J lost 5 bases, and 4 bases stayed unmatched. From germline, CDR1 is MRHNA and CDR2 SNTAGT. The CDR3 extends over 13 amino acids. CDR3 in DNA: TGTGCCAGCAGTGCTATACAGGGGACTGAAGCTTTCTTT. It translates to CASSAIQGTEAFF.

The V and J genes are TRBV24-1 and TRBJ2-2; TRBD1 is a possible D gene (6 bases). The germline V gene has CDR1 KGHDR and CDR2 SFDVKD. V lost 3 bases and J 2 bases, leaving 12 bases between the germline ends. This CDR3 spans 16 amino acids. CDR3 region: CATSDMTGDNTGELFF. The CDR3 coding sequence is TGTGCCACCAGTGATATGACAGGAGATAACACCGGGGAGCTGTTTTTT.

This clone was detected once. As DNA, the CDR3 is TGTGCCAGTAGCCGACAGGCTTATGGCTACACCTTC. It translates to CASSRQAYGYTF. The chain employs TRBV19 and TRBJ1-2; D might be TRBD1 (6 bases). Trimming left V 6 bases short and J 5 bases short, with 10 bases between. The CDR3 length is 12 residues. In germline, CDR1 is LNHDA, CDR2 SQIVND (reference sequence).

In nucleotides, the CDR3 is TGTGCCAGCAGTTTACCAGGGAAGGTCAGGCTAACTGAAGCTTTCTTT. This codes for CASSLPGKVRLTEAFF. The rearrangement joins TRBV27 to TRBJ1-1, with a weak D call TRBD1 (5 bases). The CDR3 totals 16 residues. Germline CDR1 reads MNHEY; CDR2 reads SMNVEV (reference sequence). V shed 2 bases and J shed 5 bases, with 18 bases lying between them.

The chain has TRBV3-1 (or the pseudogene TRBV3-2) and TRBJ2-1, with 11 bases fitting TRBD2. The junction had 5 bases not matched to a gene; V was cut back by 6 bases and J by 7 bases. This CDR3 contains 14 residues. Germline values: CDR1 LGHDT, CDR2 YNNKEL (reference sequence). The CDR3 DNA is TGTGCCAGCAGTCTAGCGGGGGGTAGGAATGAGCAGTTCTTC. Protein: CASSLAGGRNEQFF.

This sequence joins TRBV6-5 and TRBJ1-2; D not certain. Germline V gene sequence: CDR1 MNHEY, CDR2 SVGAGI. The CDR3 consists of 13 residues. With 4 bases removed from V and 7 bases from J, the gap between germline ends came to 13 bases. CDR3: CASSFPGVAGYTF. In DNA form, the CDR3 reads TGTGCCAGCAGTTTCCCCGGAGTGGCTGGCTACACCTTC.

The chain joins TRBV5-6 to TRBJ1-4; a possible D gene is TRBD1 (6 bases). Trimming shortened V by 4 bases and J by 8 bases, and 15 bases separated the two germline ends. CDR3 length: 14 amino acids. CDR1 and CDR2 (germline): SGHDT, YYEEEE. The CDR3 sequence: CASSPANRDEKLFF. In DNA, the CDR3 is TGTGCCAGCAGCCCCGCCAACAGGGACGAAAAACTGTTTTTT.

The rearrangement uses TRBV5-1 and TRBJ1-2; no clear D. The CDR3 length is 14 residues. Germline V gene data show CDR1 as SGHRS and CDR2 as YFSETQ. Trimming stripped 4 bases from V and 2 bases from J, with 12 bases between. The CDR3 here is CASSRGESNYGYTF. The CDR3 bases are TGCGCCAGCAGCCGAGGTGAGTCAAACTATGGCTACACCTTC. Combining the CDR3 with reference TRBV5-1 and TRBJ1-2 gives the whole variable domain KAGVTQTPRYLIKTRGQQVTLSCSPISGHRSVSWYQQTPGQGLQFLFEYFSETQRNKGNFPGRFSGRQFSNSRSEMNVSTLELGDSALYLCASSRGESNYGYTFGSGTRLTVV.

The chain has TRBV7-2 and TRBJ1-6, with D uncertain. Germline-derived CDR1 and CDR2 are SGHTA and FQGNSA. This CDR3 spans 12 amino acids. Deletions cut 7 bases from V and 9 bases from J, with 10 bases between. CDR3 region: CASNTRTSPLHF. CDR3 nucleotides: TGTGCCAGCAACACACGTACTTCACCCCTCCACTTT.

This clone was seen only once. The chain joins TRBV4-1 to TRBJ2-3; 9 bases match TRBD2. Looked up from germline, CDR1 is MGHRA and CDR2 is YSYEKL. This CDR3 is 16 amino acids long. The V and J ends lost 4 bases and 2 bases, in that order; junction bases with no gene match: 7. The chain's CDR3 is CASSPYSGGTTDTQYF. CDR3 DNA sequence: TGCGCCAGCAGCCCCTATAGCGGGGGAACCACAGATACGCAGTATTTT.

The CDR3 region is CASSSIGGPGPLAQEQFF. The CDR3 nucleotides are TGTGCCAGCAGCTCTATAGGGGGACCGGGACCGTTAGCCCAGGAGCAGTTCTTC. J is TRBJ2-1 and V is TRBV11-2, with a possible D match to TRBD1 (6 bases). Germline lookup yields CDR1 SGHAT and CDR2 FQNNGV. This CDR3 comprises 18 residues. V gave up 4 bases and J gave up 10 bases, with 29 bases separating them.

Only a few counts were recorded for this clone. The DNA of the CDR3 is TGTGCCAGCAGCCCTCCTAGCGGGGGGGCCGTCTTCTTC. This encodes CASSPPSGGAVFF. The chain recombines TRBV7-2 with TRBJ2-1, with 12 bases matching TRBD2. Trimming at V came to 5 bases and at J to 16 bases, leaving 9 bases not matched to a gene. Germline loops: CDR1 SGHTA, CDR2 FQGNSA. CDR3 length: 13 amino acids.

CDR3 amino acids: CASSQDRATYQPQHF. CDR3 DNA sequence: TGCGCCAGCAGCCAAGACAGGGCGACTTATCAGCCCCAGCATTTT. The chain is built from TRBV4-3 and TRBJ1-5, with TRBD1 as a possible D gene (5 bases). Germline assignment: CDR1 LGHNA and CDR2 YSLEER. The V and J ends lost 0 bases and 5 bases respectively, with 11 bases between them. The CDR3 extends over 15 amino acids.

This clone showed up just once. This rearrangement joins TRBV18 to TRBJ2-3; 9 nucleotides match TRBD2. V shed 2 bases and J 4 bases; nucleotides not matched to a gene: 7. CDR1 and CDR2 from the germline V gene are KGHSH and LQKENI. The CDR3 covers 16 residues. CDR3 loop: CASSPIGTSWADTQYF. The CDR3 DNA reads TGTGCCAGCTCACCAATCGGGACTAGCTGGGCAGATACGCAGTATTTT.

The chain carries TRBV7-2 and TRBJ2-6, with D possibly being TRBD1 (5 bases). V shed 5 bases and J shed 2 bases, with 13 bases lying between them. The CDR3 has 16 amino acids. Germline V gives CDR1 SGHTA, CDR2 FQGNSA. The CDR3 bases are TGTGCCAGCAGCCCCCGCAGGGTGCCTGGGGCCAACGTCCTGACTTTC. Protein sequence: CASSPRRVPGANVLTF.

The chain employs TRBV9 and TRBJ2-3, with 12 positions matching TRBD2. CDR3 length: 19 amino acids. The V segment lost 0 bases and the J segment 0 bases; nucleotides outside the gene matches: 8. The germline CDR1 and CDR2 sequences are SGDLS and YYNGEE. For the CDR3, the DNA is TGTGCCAGCAGCGTAGCTGGCCTAGCGGGGGGGGTTAGCACAGATACGCAGTATTTT. Protein sequence: CASSVAGLAGGVSTDTQYF.